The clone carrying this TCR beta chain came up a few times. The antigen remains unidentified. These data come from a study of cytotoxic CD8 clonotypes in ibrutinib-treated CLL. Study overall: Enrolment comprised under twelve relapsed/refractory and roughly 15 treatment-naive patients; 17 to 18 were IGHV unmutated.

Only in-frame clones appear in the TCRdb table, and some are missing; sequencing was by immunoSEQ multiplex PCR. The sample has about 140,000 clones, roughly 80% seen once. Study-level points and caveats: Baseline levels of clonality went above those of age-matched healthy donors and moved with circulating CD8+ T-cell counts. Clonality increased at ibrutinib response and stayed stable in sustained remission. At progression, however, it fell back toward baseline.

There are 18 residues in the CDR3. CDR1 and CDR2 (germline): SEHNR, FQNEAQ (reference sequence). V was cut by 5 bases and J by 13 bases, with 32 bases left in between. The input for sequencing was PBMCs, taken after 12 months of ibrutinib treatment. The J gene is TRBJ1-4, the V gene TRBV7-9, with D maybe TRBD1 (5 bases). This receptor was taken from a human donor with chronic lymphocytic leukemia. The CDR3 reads CASSQDYGGAARMWGLFF. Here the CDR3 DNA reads TGTGCCAGCAGCCAAGATTATGGAGGGGCAGCACGAATGTGGGGACTGTTTTTT.